The 31 T cell receptor beta chains reported below all come from one sample, sequenced in a study of tumor-infiltrating lymphocytes in primary liver carcinoma. The source of the blood RNA was unsorted whole blood, and germline DNA was extracted as well. cDNA specific to TCR beta was made from 450 to 500 ng of total RNA, with a constant-region primer employed for priming. What produced the TCR beta libraries was three nested multiplex PCR rounds using slightly modified ARM-PCR. The first two PCR rounds, roughly 11 cycles each, used TRBV1-TRBV30 forward primers and a C-beta reverse primer. TCRdb reanalysed the multiplex PCR reads using MiXCR and keeps one entry per CDR3 protein. The profile covers about 320,000 distinct CDR3 sequences, with over 55% appearing a single time and roughly 10% taken by the ten largest. The source material was peripheral blood. All receptors come from a middle-aged man with primary liver carcinoma and hepatitis B virus infection.

A single count supports this clonotype. This rearrangement joins TRBV12-3 or TRBV12-4 to TRBJ2-3; D is possibly TRBD2 (5 bases). The CDR3 is made up of 13 amino acids. Trimming pared 6 bases from V and 13 bases from J, leaving 20 bases between. CDR3 in amino acids: CASSRSGKDTEYF. In DNA form, the CDR3 reads TGTGCCAGCAGCCGCAGCGGCAAAGACACGGAGTATTTT.

This clonotype was recorded only once. The genes are TRBV11-2 and TRBJ2-1; the D gene is possibly TRBD2 (6 bases). The V gene's germline CDR1 is SGHAT and CDR2 FQNNGV. The CDR3 totals 15 residues. Trimming left V 0 bases short and J 13 bases short, with 19 bases between. CDR3 coding DNA: TGTGCCAGCAGCTTAGAGTGGGCGGGAAGGCCCTTACAGTTCTTC. Translated, it gives CASSLEWAGRPLQFF.

Comments on this clonotype: Since a much larger clone is just one base distant, this may be a read error. The chain uses TRBV12-3 or TRBV12-4 and TRBJ1-1; 8 positions match TRBD1. The V gene end was trimmed by 9 bases and the J gene end by 2 bases; junction bases not matched to a gene: 14. The CDR3 loop spans 16 amino acids. The chain's CDR3 is CASMTGALGPNTEAFF. The CDR3 nucleotides are TGTGCCAGTATGACAGGGGCCCTCGGGCCCAACACTGAAGCTTTCTTT.

This clonotype has a count of ten or more. J is TRBJ1-1 and V is TRBV12-5; no definite D call. The CDR3 loop spans 13 amino acids. The germline V gene encodes CDR1 LGHNT and CDR2 FRNRAP. V lost 2 bases and J 0 bases, leaving 4 bases between the germline ends. CDR3 protein: CASGLTLNTEAFF. The CDR3, as DNA: TGTGCTAGTGGTTTGACATTGAACACTGAAGCTTTCTTT.

The V gene is TRBV7-9, the J gene TRBJ1-1; 7 bases match TRBD1. J gave up 11 bases and V 5 bases, and 11 bases lay outside the gene matches. This CDR3 spans 13 amino acids. CDR1 is SEHNR and CDR2 is FQNEAQ in the germline V gene (reference sequence). As DNA, the CDR3 is TGTGCCAGCAGCGATAACCGGGAGGGACAGGCTTTCTTT. Protein sequence: CASSDNREGQAFF. Looking up the rest from reference TRBV7-9 and TRBJ1-1 gives the full variable domain: DTGVSQNPRHKITKRGQNVTFRCDPISEHNRLYWYRQTLGQGPEFLTYFQNEAQLEKSRLLSDRFSAERPKGSFSTLEIQRTEQGDSAMYLCASSDNREGQAFFGQGTRLTVV.

This clonotype was found many times. The CDR3 DNA sequence: TGTGCCAGCAGCTTCAATCGAGGTGAGCAGTTCTTC. Protein: CASSFNRGEQFF. The chain carries TRBV5-5 and TRBJ2-1; D gene uncertain. CDR1 SGHKS and CDR2 YYEKEE come from the germline V gene (reference sequence). Trimming took off 2 bases at V and 9 bases at J, with 9 bases between the two ends. This CDR3 is built from 12 residues.

This clonotype was counted many times. The chain couples TRBV6-2 or TRBV6-3 to TRBJ1-6; the match to TRBD1 covers 8 bases. Germline assignment: CDR1 MNHEY and CDR2 SVGEGT. After removal of 6 bases from V and 9 bases from J, the junction contained 10 bases not matched to a gene. The CDR3 is made up of 15 amino acids. The CDR3 region has the DNA TGTGCCAGCAGCGATCGGACAGGGAGCGGTTCACCCCTCCACTTT. It encodes CASSDRTGSGSPLHF.

This clonotype was seen only a few times. Germline and junction disagree at one end, which may indicate a read error. The rearrangement joins TRBV5-1 to TRBJ2-1; D tentatively reads TRBD1 or TRBD2 (5 bases each). Germline CDR1 is SGHRS and CDR2 is YFSETQ. The CDR3 sequence is 18 residues long. CDR3: CASSLVGMGDWRDNEQFF. CDR3 nucleotide sequence: TGCGCCAGTAGCTTGGTCGGGATGGGGGATTGGCGTGACAATGAACAGTTCTTC.

This clonotype occurred a few times. The V and J genes are TRBV7-9 and TRBJ1-5; D remains ambiguous. Germline CDR1 is SEHNR and CDR2 is FQNEAQ (reference sequence). The CDR3 contains 13 residues. V was clipped by 5 bases and J by 7 bases, with 12 bases between them. CDR3 DNA: TGTGCCAGCAGCCCAGATCCGGGACAGCCCCAGCATTTT. It encodes CASSPDPGQPQHF.

With respect to this clonotype: This may come from a read error, since a much larger clone is one base off. This chain connects TRBV4-3 to TRBJ2-1; tentative D call: TRBD1 (5 bases). This CDR3 contains 14 residues. Looked up from germline, CDR1 is LGHNA and CDR2 is YSLEER. The ends were cut back, 0 bases at V and 6 bases at J, with 9 bases in the middle. CDR3 in amino acids: CASSQDSRVNEQFF. The CDR3 nucleotides are TGCGCCAGCAGCCAAGATTCCAGGGTCAATGAGCAGTTCTTC.

In its sample, this clonotype was seen many times. J is TRBJ2-5 and V is TRBV14; no reliable D call. The V and J ends lost 0 bases and 4 bases respectively, with 12 bases between them. This CDR3 has 15 amino acids. The germline V gene has CDR1 SGHDN and CDR2 FVKESK. Here the CDR3 reads CASSQEGRRGETQYF. As DNA, the CDR3 is TGTGCCAGCAGCCAAGAAGGCCGGAGAGGAGAGACCCAGTACTTC.

This clonotype appeared a few times. This chain joins TRBV28 and TRBJ1-1; TRBD1 might be the D (5 bases). V was shortened by 7 bases and J by 0 bases, with 15 bases between the two germline ends. Germline CDR1 and CDR2: MDHEN and SYDVKM. CDR3 size: 15 residues. CDR3 DNA: TGTGCCAGCAACCTACCCGACAGATTGAACACTGAAGCTTTCTTT. Translation: CASNLPDRLNTEAFF.

The chain recombines TRBV20-1 with TRBJ2-7; TRBD2 might be the D (5 bases). V lost 8 bases and J lost 4, with 15 bases in between. The CDR3 runs to 12 residues. CDR1 DFQATT and CDR2 SNEGSKA come from the germline V gene (reference sequence). CDR3 bases: TGCAGTCCCAGGTCGGGAATTTACGAGCAGTACTTC. Amino acids: CSPRSGIYEQYF.

This clonotype was observed once. The rearrangement joins TRBV12-3 or TRBV12-4 to TRBJ1-1; tentatively, D is TRBD1 (5 bases). V was clipped by 5 bases and J by 3 bases, with 16 bases between them. This CDR3 is 15 amino acids long. The CDR3 protein is CASSRAGIGDTEAFF. The CDR3 DNA follows: TGTGCCAGCAGTCGGGCAGGGATAGGGGACACTGAAGCTTTCTTT.

On this clonotype itself: A read error may produce the germline difference seen at one junction end. Here the CDR3 DNA reads TGTGCCAGCAGCTTAAGGCGTAATCAGCCTCAGCATTTT. This encodes CASSLRRNQPQHF. The V gene is TRBV11-2, the J gene TRBJ1-5; no reliable D call. CDR3 length: 13 amino acids. Germline CDR1 SGHAT, CDR2 FQNNGV.

V usage is TRBV25-1 and J usage is TRBJ2-7; D perhaps matches TRBD2 (5 bases). Germline V gene sequence: CDR1 MGHDK, CDR2 SYGVNS. The CDR3 has 15 amino acids. V lost 4 bases, J lost 3 bases, and 16 bases lay in between. In nucleotides, the CDR3 is TGTGCCAGCAGTGCCAGCACCGGGAACAACTACGAGCAGTACTTC. It specifies CASSASTGNNYEQYF.

Concerning this clonotype: The junction departs from the called germline gene at one end, perhaps through a read error. CDR3 bases: TGTGCCTGGACTAAGGGGGTAGGAAGCACCATATATTTT. This gives the protein CAWTKGVGSTIYF. This sequence joins TRBV30 and TRBJ1-3; possibly TRBD1 for D (6 bases). CDR1 is GTSNPN and CDR2 is SVGIG in the germline V gene (reference sequence). The CDR3 has 13 amino acids. The complete variable domain, with remaining parts taken from reference TRBV30 and TRBJ1-3, reads SQTIHQWPATLVQPVGSPLSLECTVEGTSNPNLYWYRQAAGRGLQLLFYSVGIGQISSEVPQNLSASRPQDRQFILSSKKLLLSDSGFYLCAWTKGVGSTIYFGEGSWLTVV.

Details on this clonotype: The junction does not match germline at one end; this may be a read error. This chain connects TRBV6-2 or TRBV6-3 to TRBJ2-7, with a weak D call TRBD2 (5 bases). There are 14 residues in the CDR3. Germline V gene data show CDR1 as MNHEY and CDR2 as SVGEGT. The CDR3 spells CVSKRLQEGYEQYF. CDR3 nucleotides: TGTGTCAGCAAAAGGCTACAAGAGGGCTACGAGCAGTACTTC.

Notes on this clonotype: A much larger clone is a single base away; this may be a read error. The chain recombines TRBV29-1 with TRBJ1-1; tentative D call: TRBD1 (6 bases). Per germline, CDR1 SQVTM and CDR2 ANQGSEA. The CDR3 totals 12 residues. Trimming stripped 4 bases from V and 11 bases from J, with 17 bases between. CDR3 residues: CSVVDGGGGAFF. For the CDR3, the DNA is TGCAGCGTTGTCGACGGAGGGGGTGGGGCTTTCTTT.

With respect to this clonotype: A much more abundant neighbour one base away suggests this may be a read error. This chain links TRBV6-5 with TRBJ2-1; 8 bases map to TRBD2. The germline V gene encodes CDR1 MNHEY and CDR2 SVGAGI. The CDR3 has 16 residues. The CDR3 protein is CASSYRGGRSFDEQSF. The CDR3 DNA is TGTGCCAGCAGTTATAGGGGCGGGAGGTCTTTCGATGAGCAGTCCTTC.

A remark on this clonotype: Since a much larger clone is just one base distant, this may be a read error. The chain combines TRBV6-1 with TRBJ1-1; D is unclear. The CDR3 totals 14 residues. From germline, CDR1 is MNHNS and CDR2 SASEGT. CDR3 in amino acids: CDSGVEFFNTEAFF. CDR3 in DNA: TGTGACAGCGGGGTGGAGTTTTTCAACACTGAAGCTTTCTTT.

This clonotype was recorded at least ten times. The gene calls are TRBV6-5 and TRBJ2-7; tentative D call: TRBD1 (5 bases). The CDR3 length is 12 residues. With 6 bases removed from V and 4 bases from J, the gap between germline ends came to 10 bases. The germline CDR1 and CDR2 sequences are MNHEY and SVGAGI. The CDR3 protein is CASRGRVYEQYF. As DNA, the CDR3 is TGTGCCAGCAGGGGCAGGGTATACGAGCAGTACTTC.

As concerns this clonotype: The CDR3 ends on some other residue instead of the conserved phenylalanine or tryptophan, so this is likely a read error. The rearrangement joins TRBV5-1 to TRBJ2-3, with a possible D match to TRBD2 (6 bases). Trimming stripped 0 bases from V and 1 base from J, with 9 bases between. Germline CDR1 and CDR2: SGHRS and YFSETQ. The CDR3 totals 15 residues. The DNA of the CDR3 is TGCGCCAGCAGCTTGGCTAGCGAGGGCACAGATACGCAGTATCTT. It encodes CASSLASEGTDTQYL.

To note about this clonotype: This could be a read error, since a much larger clone is one nucleotide away. This chain connects TRBV5-5 to TRBJ2-7; D gene ambiguous. CDR1 and CDR2 (germline): SGHKS, YYEKEE (reference sequence). This CDR3 is 12 amino acids long. The CDR3, as DNA: TGTGCCAGCACAGGCGGATCCTACGGGCAGTACTTC. It codes for CASTGGSYGQYF.

This clonotype has just a few counts. V usage is TRBV30 and J usage is TRBJ2-7, with 8 bases identical to TRBD1. Per germline, CDR1 GTSNPN and CDR2 SVGIG (reference sequence). The CDR3 is 13 residues long. The ends lost 3 bases at V and 4 bases at J; junction bases unmatched: 5. Here the CDR3 reads CAWRDRALYEQYF. In DNA, the CDR3 is TGTGCCTGGAGGGACAGGGCCTTATACGAGCAGTACTTC.

This chain connects TRBV5-4 to TRBJ2-2; 7 bases map to TRBD2. This CDR3 spans 16 amino acids. Looked up from germline, CDR1 is SGHNT and CDR2 is YYREEE (reference sequence). The J segment lost 5 bases and the V segment lost 6 bases, leaving 13 bases of the junction unmatched. For the CDR3, the DNA is TGTGCCAGCACCCCACCCTCCGGGAGGTTTACCGGGGAGCTGTTTTTT. Amino acid sequence: CASTPPSGRFTGELFF. The whole variable domain, filled in from reference TRBV5-4 and TRBJ2-2, reads ETGVTQSPTHLIKTRGQQVTLRCSSQSGHNTVSWYQQALGQGPQFIFQYYREEENGRGNFPPRFSGLQFPNYSSELNVNALELDDSALYLCASTPPSGRFTGELFFGEGSRLTVL.

The chain has TRBV11-2 and TRBJ2-2; 9 bases line up with TRBD1. In germline, CDR1 is SGHAT, CDR2 FQNNGV. The CDR3 length is 15 residues. CDR3 sequence: CDSSLGTGFPGEPFF. CDR3 DNA: TGTGATAGCAGTTTAGGGACAGGGTTTCCCGGGGAACCGTTTTTT. The whole variable domain, filled in from reference TRBV11-2 and TRBJ2-2, reads EAGVAQSPRYKIIEKRQSVAFWCNPISGHATLYWYQQILGQGPKLLIQFQNNGVVDDSQLPKDRFSAERLKGVDSTLKIQPAKLEDSAVYLCDSSLGTGFPGEPFFGEGSRLTVL.

V usage is TRBV6-1 and J usage is TRBJ1-1; weak D call: TRBD1 (5 bases). CDR1 and CDR2 (germline): MNHNS, SASEGT. The V end was cut by 7 bases, the J end by 2 bases, with 17 bases between. The CDR3 runs to 15 residues. The CDR3 loop is CASISPGRQNTEAFF. CDR3 in DNA: TGTGCCAGCATATCACCGGGACGGCAAAACACTGAAGCTTTCTTT.

This clonotype was observed at least ten times. This sequence joins TRBV6-5 and TRBJ1-1; tentative D call: TRBD1 (6 bases). Germline V lookup: CDR1 MNHEY, CDR2 SVGAGI. With 6 bases removed from V and 0 bases from J, the gap between germline ends came to 17 bases. The CDR3 is 16 amino acids. CDR3 sequence: CASRSTRGSVNTEAFF. Here the CDR3 DNA reads TGTGCCAGCAGATCTACGAGGGGGTCTGTGAACACTGAAGCTTTCTTT.

This clonotype appeared a few times. The chain employs TRBV28 and TRBJ2-2; a weak D match, TRBD1 (5 bases). CDR1 and CDR2 from the germline V gene are MDHEN and SYDVKM. The CDR3 totals 15 residues. V lost 4 bases and J lost 5, with 14 bases in between. In nucleotides, the CDR3 is TGTGCCAGCAGTTCCAGGGTTGTTGTGACCGGGGAGCTGTTTTTT. Its protein is CASSSRVVVTGELFF.

As regards this clonotype: Here the CDR3 omits its conserved ending phenylalanine or tryptophan, so a read error is the likely source. This chain connects TRBV12-3 or TRBV12-4 to TRBJ2-3, with 9 positions matching TRBD2. There are 12 residues in the CDR3. The DNA for the CDR3 is TGTGTCAGCAGTTTAGCGGGAGTGGCGCAGTATTCT. Translating it yields CVSSLAGVAQYS.